What follows are 4 T cell receptor beta chains derived from one specimen sequenced in a study of T cells in Graves' hyperthyroidism and ophthalmopathy. TCR beta CDR3 regions were amplified from RNA. First-round RT-PCR of the TCR CDR3 relied on the HTBI primer set. TCRdb re-called the multiplex PCR reads with MiXCR, one entry per CDR3 protein. The table includes roughly 290,000 distinct CDR3 sequences, about an eighth detected once. Sequencing was done on a sample of blood. All receptors come from a young woman with Graves' hyperthyroidism that later progressed to Graves' ophthalmopathy.

In its sample, this clonotype was seen many times. This chain joins TRBV11-2 and TRBJ2-7, with 9 bases that match TRBD2. Losses at the gene ends were 3 bases for V and 2 bases for J; bases not matched to a gene: 11. In germline, CDR1 is SGHAT, CDR2 FQNNGV. CDR3 length: 17 residues. CDR3 loop: CASSFEVSGSQTYEQYF. The DNA of the CDR3 is TGTGCCAGCAGCTTTGAGGTTAGCGGGAGCCAGACCTACGAGCAGTACTTC.

For this clonotype: Because the CDR3's place on the DNA is in doubt, the DNA is left out and the CDR3 is given as listed by TCRdb. V is TRBV7-2 and J is TRBJ2-7; TRBD1 reflects the table's D call only, with no check against the DNA. Both ends counted, the CDR3 spans 23 residues. Germline V gives CDR1 SGHTA, CDR2 FQGNSA. CDR3 sequence: CASSFYICSARVPGGEGGYEQYF.

This clonotype has only a few counts. The chain has TRBV19 and TRBJ2-1; a possible D gene is TRBD1 (5 bases). Germline CDR1 and CDR2: LNHDA and SQIVND (reference sequence). This CDR3 has 13 amino acids. V was trimmed by 3 bases and J by 7 bases, leaving 10 bases between them. The CDR3 bases are TGTGCCAGTAGTATGGGCCAGGGTAATGAGCAGTTCTTC. Protein: CASSMGQGNEQFF.

This clonotype was found many times. This chain uses TRBV7-9 with TRBJ1-1; D uncertain. V dropped 3 bases and J dropped 1 base, with 3 bases sitting between them. This CDR3 region has 12 residues. Germline CDR1 reads SEHNR; CDR2 reads FQNEAQ (reference sequence). The CDR3 loop reads CASSFENTEAFF. The CDR3 DNA reads as TGTGCCAGCAGCTTTGAGAACACTGAAGCTTTCTTT.